This T cell receptor (beta chain) originates from a study of blood T cells in healthy people across ages. This clonotype was found a few times. The use of a sample-barcoded 5' primer and a J-beta primer mix characterized a second PCR of roughly 6 to 12 cycles. Each of the samples gave a minimum of 3 million paired-end reads that contained CDR3. TCRdb ran MiXCR on the 5' RACE reads and lists one entry per CDR3 protein. The repertoire holds roughly 1,800,000 distinct CDR3 sequences, with 49% as singletons. Trimming pared 5 bases from V and 2 bases from J, leaving 9 bases between. Germline CDR1 is MNHEY and CDR2 is SVGEGT. This CDR3 spans 13 amino acids. Healthy individuals of Caucasian origin from Russia, aged roughly 6 to 95, served as donors.

Sequencing was performed on blood. The chain uses TRBV6-2 or TRBV6-3 and TRBJ2-5; D is undetermined. The sequence came from a woman in her thirties or forties in good health. The CDR3 DNA is TGTGCCAGCAGTCGACTCGAGCAAGAGACCCAGTACTTC. This codes for CASSRLEQETQYF.